This TCR beta chain was identified in a study of blood T cells in healthy people across ages. Study-wide context: With template switching, about one barcoded beta molecule was captured per two T cells.

The second PCR ran 7 to 11 cycles with a sample-barcoded 5' primer and J-beta primers. Every single cDNA molecule received a tag from a template-switch adaptor with 12 random nucleotides. In TCRdb, the 5' RACE reads were re-called with MiXCR into one record per CDR3 protein. The top ten clones hold over 15% of a sample with 790,000 or so distinct CDR3 sequences, less than 60% of them seen once. Points from the study as a whole: Across the age range, TCR beta diversity per million T cells fell in a roughly linear way.

Donors were healthy Caucasian individuals from Russia aged roughly 6 to 90. The CDR3 runs to 16 residues. Trimming left V 3 bases short and J 4 bases short, with 16 bases between. Germline V lookup: CDR1 MNHEY, CDR2 SMNVEV (reference sequence). This clonotype has only a few counts. Its antigen is still unknown. The receptor comes from an elderly man in good health. This sequence joins TRBV27 and TRBJ2-1, with a weak D call TRBD1 (6 bases). Sequences were obtained from blood. The CDR3 bases are TGTGCCAGCAGTTTGTGGGGGCCGAATAATTACAATGAGCAGTTCTTC. Translated, it gives CASSLWGPNNYNEQFF.